This T cell receptor (beta chain) comes out of a study of shared clonotypes between healthy human individuals. The method was immunoSEQ multiplex PCR; TCRdb's version includes in-frame clones alone and lacks a portion of them. This sample yields more than 1,200,000 clones, of which around 98.5% are seen a single time; 0.36% belongs to the top ten. Germline assignment: CDR1 SGHNT and CDR2 YYREEE (reference sequence). Deletions cut 5 bases from V and 0 bases from J, with 13 bases between. This CDR3 comprises 15 residues. The source is a man aged 25-40 years in good health. The chain has TRBV5-4 and TRBJ2-3, with D perhaps matching TRBD1 (6 bases). Sequenced material: naive CD4+ T cells sorted from blood. Subset meaning: CD45RA+ positively selected. The CDR3 region is CASRYGQTSTDTQYF. CDR3 nucleotide sequence: TGTGCCAGCAGATACGGACAGACTAGCACAGATACGCAGTATTTT.